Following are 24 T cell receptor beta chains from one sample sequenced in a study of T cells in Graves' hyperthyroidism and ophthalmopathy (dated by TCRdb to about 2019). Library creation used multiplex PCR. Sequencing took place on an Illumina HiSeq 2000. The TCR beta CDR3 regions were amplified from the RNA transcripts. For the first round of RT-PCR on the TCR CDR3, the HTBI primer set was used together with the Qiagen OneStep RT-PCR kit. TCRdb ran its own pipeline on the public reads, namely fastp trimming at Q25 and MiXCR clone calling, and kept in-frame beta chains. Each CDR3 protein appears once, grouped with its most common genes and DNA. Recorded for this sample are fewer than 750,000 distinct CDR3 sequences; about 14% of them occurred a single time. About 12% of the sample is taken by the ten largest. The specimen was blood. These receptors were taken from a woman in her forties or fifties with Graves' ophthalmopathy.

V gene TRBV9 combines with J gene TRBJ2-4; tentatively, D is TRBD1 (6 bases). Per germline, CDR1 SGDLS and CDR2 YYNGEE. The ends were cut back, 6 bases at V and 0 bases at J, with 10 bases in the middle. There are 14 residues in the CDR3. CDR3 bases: TGTGCCAGCACCCGGGACATAGCCAAAAACATTCAGTACTTC. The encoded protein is CASTRDIAKNIQYF.

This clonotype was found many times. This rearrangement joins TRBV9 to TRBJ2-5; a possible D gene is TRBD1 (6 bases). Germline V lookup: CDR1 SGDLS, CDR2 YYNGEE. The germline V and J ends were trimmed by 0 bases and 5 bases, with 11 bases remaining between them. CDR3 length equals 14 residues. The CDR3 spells CASSVGRGPETQYF. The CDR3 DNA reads TGTGCCAGCAGCGTAGGCAGGGGTCCGGAGACCCAGTACTTC. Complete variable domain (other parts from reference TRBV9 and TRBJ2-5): DSGVTQTPKHLITATGQRVTLRCSPRSGDLSVYWYQQSLDQGLQFLIQYYNGEERAKGNILERFSAQQFPDLHSELNLSSLELGDSALYFCASSVGRGPETQYFGPGTRLLVL.

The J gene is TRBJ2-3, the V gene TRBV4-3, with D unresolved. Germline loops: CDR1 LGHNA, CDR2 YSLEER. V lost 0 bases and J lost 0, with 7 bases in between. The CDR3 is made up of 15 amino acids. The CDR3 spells CASSQDWLSTDTQYF. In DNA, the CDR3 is TGCGCCAGCAGCCAAGATTGGCTGAGCACAGATACGCAGTATTTT.

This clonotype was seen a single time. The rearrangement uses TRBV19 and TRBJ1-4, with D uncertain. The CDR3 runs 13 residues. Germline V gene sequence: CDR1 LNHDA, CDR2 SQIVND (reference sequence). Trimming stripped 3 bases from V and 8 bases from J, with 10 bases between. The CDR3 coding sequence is TGTGCCAGTAGTATTCGAACGGAGGAAAAACTGTTTTTT. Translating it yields CASSIRTEEKLFF.

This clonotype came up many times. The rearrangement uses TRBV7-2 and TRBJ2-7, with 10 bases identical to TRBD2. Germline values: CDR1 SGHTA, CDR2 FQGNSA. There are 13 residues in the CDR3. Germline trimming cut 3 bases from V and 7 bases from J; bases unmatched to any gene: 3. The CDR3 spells CASSFSGRGEQYF. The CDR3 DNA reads TGTGCCAGCAGCTTCAGCGGGAGGGGTGAGCAGTACTTC.

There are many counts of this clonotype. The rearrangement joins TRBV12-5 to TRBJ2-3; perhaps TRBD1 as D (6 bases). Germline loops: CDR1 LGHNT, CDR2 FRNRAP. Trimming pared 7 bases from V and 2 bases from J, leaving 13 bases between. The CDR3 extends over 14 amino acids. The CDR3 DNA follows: TGTGCTAGTGCCCCGGACAGATACACAGATACGCAGTATTTT. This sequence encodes CASAPDRYTDTQYF.

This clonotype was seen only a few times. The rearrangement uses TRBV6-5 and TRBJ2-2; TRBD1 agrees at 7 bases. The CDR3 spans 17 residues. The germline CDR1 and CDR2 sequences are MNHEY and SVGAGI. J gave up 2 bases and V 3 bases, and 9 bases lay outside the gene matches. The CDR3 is CASSYPRTGSNTGELFF. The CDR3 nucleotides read TGTGCCAGCAGTTATCCCAGGACAGGATCCAACACCGGGGAGCTGTTTTTT.

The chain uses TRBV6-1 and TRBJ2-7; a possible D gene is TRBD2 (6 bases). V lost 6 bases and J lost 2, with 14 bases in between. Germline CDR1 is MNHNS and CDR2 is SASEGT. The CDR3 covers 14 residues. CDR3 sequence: CASSPPGSTYEQYF. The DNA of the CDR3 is TGTGCCAGCAGCCCCCCCGGGAGTACCTACGAGCAGTACTTC.

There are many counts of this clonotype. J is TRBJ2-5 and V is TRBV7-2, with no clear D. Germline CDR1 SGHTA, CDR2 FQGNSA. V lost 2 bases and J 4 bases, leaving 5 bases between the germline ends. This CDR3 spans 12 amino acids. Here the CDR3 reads CASSLNRETQYF. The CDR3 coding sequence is TGTGCCAGCAGCTTAAATCGAGAGACCCAGTACTTC.

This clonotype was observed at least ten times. The CDR3 loop reads CASSLGGGTGTDTQYF. CDR3 nucleotides: TGTGCCAGCAGCCTGGGAGGGGGTACTGGGACAGATACGCAGTATTTT. The chain employs TRBV11-1 and TRBJ2-3, with D possibly TRBD2 on 7 matching bases. The CDR3 extends over 16 amino acids. CDR1 is SGHAT and CDR2 is FQDESV in the germline V gene (reference sequence). Between the trimmed V and J ends, which lost 5 bases and 3 bases, there was a span of 18 bases. Full variable domain (missing parts from reference TRBV11-1 and TRBJ2-3): EAEVAQSPRYKITEKSQAVAFWCDPISGHATLYWYRQILGQGPELLVQFQDESVVDDSQLPKDRFSAERLKGVDSTLKIQPAELGDSAMYLCASSLGGGTGTDTQYFGPGTRLTVL.

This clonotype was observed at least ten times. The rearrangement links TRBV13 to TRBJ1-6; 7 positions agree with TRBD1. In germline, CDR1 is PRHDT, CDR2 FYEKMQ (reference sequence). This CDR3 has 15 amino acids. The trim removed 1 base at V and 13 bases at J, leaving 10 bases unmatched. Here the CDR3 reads CASSLDRDRPIPLHF. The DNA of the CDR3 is TGTGCCAGCAGCTTAGATCGGGACAGACCAATCCCCCTCCACTTT.

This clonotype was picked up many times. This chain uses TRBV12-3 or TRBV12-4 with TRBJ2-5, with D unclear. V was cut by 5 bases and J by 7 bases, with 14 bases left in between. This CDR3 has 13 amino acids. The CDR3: CASSPRVSGTQYF. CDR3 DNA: TGTGCCAGCAGTCCACGGGTCTCGGGGACCCAGTACTTC.

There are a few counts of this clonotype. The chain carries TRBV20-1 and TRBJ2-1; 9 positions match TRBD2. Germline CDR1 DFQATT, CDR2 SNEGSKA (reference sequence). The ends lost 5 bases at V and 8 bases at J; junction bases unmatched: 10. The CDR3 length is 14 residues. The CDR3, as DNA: TGCAGTGCTCCAGCGGGAGGCCACACCGATGAGCAGTTCTTC. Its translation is CSAPAGGHTDEQFF.

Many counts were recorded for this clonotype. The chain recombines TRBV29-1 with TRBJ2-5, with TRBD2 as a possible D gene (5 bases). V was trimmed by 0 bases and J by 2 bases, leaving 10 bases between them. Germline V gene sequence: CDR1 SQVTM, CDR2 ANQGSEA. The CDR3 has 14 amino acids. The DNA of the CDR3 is TGCAGCGTTGAAGAGATCCAGCGGCAAGAGACCCAGTACTTC. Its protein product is CSVEEIQRQETQYF.

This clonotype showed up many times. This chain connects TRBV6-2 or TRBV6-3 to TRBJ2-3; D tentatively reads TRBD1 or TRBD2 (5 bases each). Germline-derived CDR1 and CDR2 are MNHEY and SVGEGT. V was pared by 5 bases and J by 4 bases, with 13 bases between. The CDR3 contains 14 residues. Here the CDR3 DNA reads TGTGCCAGCAGTACGGTCCAGGGAGCAGATACGCAGTATTTT. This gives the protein CASSTVQGADTQYF.

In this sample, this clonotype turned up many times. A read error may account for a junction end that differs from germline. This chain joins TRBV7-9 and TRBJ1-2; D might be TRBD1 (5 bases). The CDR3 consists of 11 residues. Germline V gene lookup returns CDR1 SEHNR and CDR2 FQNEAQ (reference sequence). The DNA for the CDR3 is TGTGCCAGCAGTCGGGACGGCTTGGGGGCCTTC. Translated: CASSRDGLGAF.

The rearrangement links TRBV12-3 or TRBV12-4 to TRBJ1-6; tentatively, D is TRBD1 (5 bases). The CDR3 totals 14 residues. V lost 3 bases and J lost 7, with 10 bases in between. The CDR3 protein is CASSLPRANSPLHF. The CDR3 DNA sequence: TGTGCCAGCAGTTTGCCCAGGGCCAATTCACCCCTCCACTTT.

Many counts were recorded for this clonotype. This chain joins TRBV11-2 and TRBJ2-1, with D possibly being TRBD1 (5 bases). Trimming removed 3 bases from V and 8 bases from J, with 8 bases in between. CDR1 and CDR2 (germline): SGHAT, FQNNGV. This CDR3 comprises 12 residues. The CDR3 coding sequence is TGTGCCAGCAGCTTGCAGGGATATGAGCAGTTCTTC. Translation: CASSLQGYEQFF.

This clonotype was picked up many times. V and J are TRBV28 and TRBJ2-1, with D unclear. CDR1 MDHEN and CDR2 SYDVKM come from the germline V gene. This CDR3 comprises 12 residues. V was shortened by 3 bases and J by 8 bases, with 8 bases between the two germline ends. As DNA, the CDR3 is TGTGCCAGCAGTTTCCCTTACTATGAGCAGTTCTTC. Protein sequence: CASSFPYYEQFF.

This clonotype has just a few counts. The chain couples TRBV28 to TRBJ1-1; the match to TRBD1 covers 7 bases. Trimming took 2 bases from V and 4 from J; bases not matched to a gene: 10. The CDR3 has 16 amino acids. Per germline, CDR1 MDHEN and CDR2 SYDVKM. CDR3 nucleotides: TGTGCCAGCAGTTTAATCCGAGGGGGCAGGAGCACTGAAGCTTTCTTT. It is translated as CASSLIRGGRSTEAFF. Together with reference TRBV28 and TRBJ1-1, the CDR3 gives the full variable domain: DVKVTQSSRYLVKRTGEKVFLECVQDMDHENMFWYRQDPGLGLRLIYFSYDVKMKEKGDIPEGYSVSREKKERFSLILESASTNQTSMYLCASSLIRGGRSTEAFFGQGTRLTVV.

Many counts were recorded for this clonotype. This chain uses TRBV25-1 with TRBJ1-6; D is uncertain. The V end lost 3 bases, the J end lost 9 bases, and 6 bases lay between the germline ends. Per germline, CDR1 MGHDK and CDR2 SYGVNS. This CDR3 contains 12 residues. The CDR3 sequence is CASSEGISPLHF. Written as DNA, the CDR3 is TGTGCCAGCAGTGAGGGGATTTCACCCCTCCACTTT. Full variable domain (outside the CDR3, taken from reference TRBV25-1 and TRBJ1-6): EADIYQTPRYLVIGTGKKITLECSQTMGHDKMYWYQQDPGMELHLIHYSYGVNSTEKGDLSSESTVSRIRTEHFPLTLESARPSHTSQYLCASSEGISPLHFGNGTRLTVT.

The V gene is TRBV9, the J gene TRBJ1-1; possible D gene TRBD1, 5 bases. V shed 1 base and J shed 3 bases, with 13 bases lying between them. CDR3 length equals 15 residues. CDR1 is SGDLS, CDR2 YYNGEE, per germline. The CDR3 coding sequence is TGTGCCAGCAGCGTAAAAGGGGTATGGGACACTGAAGCTTTCTTT. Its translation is CASSVKGVWDTEAFF.

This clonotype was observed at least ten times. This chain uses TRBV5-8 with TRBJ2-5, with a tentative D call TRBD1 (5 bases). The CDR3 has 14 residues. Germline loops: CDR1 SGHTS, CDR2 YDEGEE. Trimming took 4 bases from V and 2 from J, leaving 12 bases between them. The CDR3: CASSLPQDQETQYF. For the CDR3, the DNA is TGTGCCAGCAGCCTGCCACAGGATCAAGAGACCCAGTACTTC.

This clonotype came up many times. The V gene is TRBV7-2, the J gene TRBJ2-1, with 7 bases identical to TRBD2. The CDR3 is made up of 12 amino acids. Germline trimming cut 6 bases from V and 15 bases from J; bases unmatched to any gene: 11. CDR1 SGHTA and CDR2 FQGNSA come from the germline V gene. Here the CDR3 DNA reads TGTGCCAGCAGTCCTCAAGCGGGGTTTCCGTTCTTC. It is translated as CASSPQAGFPFF.